This TCR beta chain was recovered during a study of cytomegalovirus exposure and HLA in healthy donors. Study-wide results and limits: Later, an analysis showed that TCR beta chains associated with HLA were more clonally expanded than others that were equally common.

In regard to this clone: Antigen: not known.

Germline loops: CDR1 SGHRS, CDR2 YFSETQ. V lost 2 bases and J lost 3, with 8 bases in between. The length of the CDR3 is 14 residues. Vbeta (60) and Jbeta (13) primers were used in the PCR. The repertoire was sequenced with immunoSEQ multiplex PCR; TCRdb's copy has only in-frame clones and lacks some. The sample has 190,000 or so clones, roughly 80% seen once; the top ten hold roughly 0.65%. This receptor was taken from a boy younger than 18 in good health and CMV-seronegative. This chain uses TRBV5-1 with TRBJ1-4, with D uncertain. The sequenced sample consisted of PBMCs. CDR3 nucleotide sequence: TGCGCCAGCAGCTTCAGAACCGCTAATGAAAAACTGTTTTTT. It codes for CASSFRTANEKLFF.